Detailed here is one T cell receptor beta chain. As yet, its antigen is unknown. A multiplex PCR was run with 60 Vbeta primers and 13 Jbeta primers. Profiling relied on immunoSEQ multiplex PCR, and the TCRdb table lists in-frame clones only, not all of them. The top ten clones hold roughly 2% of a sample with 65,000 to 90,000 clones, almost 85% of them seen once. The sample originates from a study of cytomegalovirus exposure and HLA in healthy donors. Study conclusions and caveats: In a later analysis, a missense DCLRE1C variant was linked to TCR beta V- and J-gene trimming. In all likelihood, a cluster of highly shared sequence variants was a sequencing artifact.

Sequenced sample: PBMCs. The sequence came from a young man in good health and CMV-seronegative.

In DNA form, the CDR3 reads TGTGCCAGCAGCTTGTCAGGGGTTAGTGAAAAACTGTTTTTT. This codes for CASSLSGVSEKLFF. The chain carries TRBV5-6 and TRBJ1-4, with a weak D call TRBD1 (6 bases). The CDR3 loop spans 14 amino acids. The V gene lost 1 base and the J gene lost 7 bases, with 11 bases spanning the gap. CDR1 and CDR2 (germline): SGHDT, YYEEEE.